This T cell receptor beta chain derives from a study of neoadjuvant anti-PD-1 for oral cavity cancer. These oral cavity squamous cell carcinomas were HPV-negative and locally advanced. CDR1 and CDR2 from the germline V gene are SGHDN and FVKESK. This CDR3 contains 12 residues. Trimming stripped 6 bases from V and 9 bases from J, with 12 bases between. In its sample, this clone was seen a few times. Here immunoSEQ multiplex PCR was the method, and the copy in TCRdb shows in-frame clones only, minus some. Among over 10,000 clones listed, 57% were seen once. The clonotype was recovered from a person aged 35-79 years with oral cavity squamous cell carcinoma. Here the sequenced sample was tumor tissue, taken before nivolumab (anti-PD-1) treatment. The V and J genes are TRBV14 and TRBJ2-1; tentative D call: TRBD2 (6 bases). The CDR3 nucleotides read TGTGCCAGCAGGACTAGTACGGGTGAGCAGTTCTTC. Protein: CASRTSTGEQFF. Variable domain in full (rest from reference TRBV14 and TRBJ2-1): EAGVTQFPSHSVIEKGQTVTLRCDPISGHDNLYWYRRVMGKEIKFLLHFVKESKQDESGMPNNRFLAERTGGTYSTLKVQPAELEDSGVYFCASRTSTGEQFFGPGTRLTVL.